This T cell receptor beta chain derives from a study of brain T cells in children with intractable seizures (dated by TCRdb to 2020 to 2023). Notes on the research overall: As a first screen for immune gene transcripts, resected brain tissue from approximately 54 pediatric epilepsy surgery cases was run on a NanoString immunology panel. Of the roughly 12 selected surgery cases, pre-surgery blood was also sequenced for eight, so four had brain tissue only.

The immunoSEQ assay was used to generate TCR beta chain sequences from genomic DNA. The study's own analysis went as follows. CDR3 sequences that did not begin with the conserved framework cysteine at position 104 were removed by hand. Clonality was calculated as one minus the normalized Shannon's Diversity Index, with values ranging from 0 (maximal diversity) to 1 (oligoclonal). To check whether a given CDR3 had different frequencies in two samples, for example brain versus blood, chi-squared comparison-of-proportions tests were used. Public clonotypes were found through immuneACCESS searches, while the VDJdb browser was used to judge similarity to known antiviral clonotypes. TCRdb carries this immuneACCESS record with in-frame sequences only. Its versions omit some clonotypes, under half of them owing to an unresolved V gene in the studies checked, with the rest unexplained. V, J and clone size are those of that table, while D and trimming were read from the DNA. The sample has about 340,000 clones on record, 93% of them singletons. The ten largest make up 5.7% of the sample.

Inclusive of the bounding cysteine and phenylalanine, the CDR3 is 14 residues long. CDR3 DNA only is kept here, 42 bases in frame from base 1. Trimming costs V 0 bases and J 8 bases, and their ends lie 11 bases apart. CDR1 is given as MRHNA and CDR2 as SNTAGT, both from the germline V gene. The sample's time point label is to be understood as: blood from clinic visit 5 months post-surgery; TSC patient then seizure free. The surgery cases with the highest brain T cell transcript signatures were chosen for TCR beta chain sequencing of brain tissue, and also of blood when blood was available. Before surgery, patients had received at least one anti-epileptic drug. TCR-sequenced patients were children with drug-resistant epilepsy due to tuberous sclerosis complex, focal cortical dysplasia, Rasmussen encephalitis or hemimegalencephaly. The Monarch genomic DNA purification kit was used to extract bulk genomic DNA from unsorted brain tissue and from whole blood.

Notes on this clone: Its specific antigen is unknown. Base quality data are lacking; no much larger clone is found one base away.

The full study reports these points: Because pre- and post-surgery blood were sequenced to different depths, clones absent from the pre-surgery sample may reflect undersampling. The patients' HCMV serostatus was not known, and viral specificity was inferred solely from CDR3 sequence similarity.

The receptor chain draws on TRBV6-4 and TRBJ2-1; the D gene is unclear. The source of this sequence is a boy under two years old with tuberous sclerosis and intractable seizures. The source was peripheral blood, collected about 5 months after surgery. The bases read TGTGCCAGCAGTGACTCGGCCGAGTTCCATGAGCAGTTCTTC. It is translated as CASSDSAEFHEQFF.